The subject of this entry is one T cell receptor (beta chain). The CDR3 totals 16 residues. The germline V and J ends were trimmed by 2 bases and 5 bases, with 20 bases remaining between them. Germline CDR1 reads SGDLS; CDR2 reads YYNGEE. The data were obtained in a study of T-cell memory formation after mild COVID-19. TCRdb reprocessed the 5' RACE reads with MiXCR, giving one entry per CDR3 protein. The sample yields a few hundred thousand distinct CDR3 sequences, less than 25% seen once. The sequenced sample consisted of PBMCs or a T cell subset sorted from them (not recorded which). This sequence originates from an adult woman who had mild COVID-19 (a few samples of this study predate the infection). Cell type and time point are not known. The genes are TRBV9 and TRBJ2-7; D possibly matches TRBD1 or TRBD2 (5 bases each). The CDR3 DNA follows: TGTGCCAGCAGCGTGGACGGGACCGTTAATACCGACGAGCAGTACTTC. Translation: CASSVDGTVNTDEQYF. Full variable domain (rest looked up from reference TRBV9 and TRBJ2-7): DSGVTQTPKHLITATGQRVTLRCSPRSGDLSVYWYQQSLDQGLQFLIQYYNGEERAKGNILERFSAQQFPDLHSELNLSSLELGDSALYFCASSVDGTVNTDEQYFGPGTRLTVT.